The subject of this entry is one TCR beta chain. Its antigen is currently unknown. TCRdb reprocessed the reads with MiXCR, giving one entry per CDR3 protein. The sample holds some 920,000 distinct CDR3 sequences; about a third are singletons and the top ten take 13%. This sample was included in a study of T cell repertoires in cytomegalovirus infection. Study-wide background: Selection of CMV epitopes for the study included recently identified HLA-C-restricted and well-studied HLA-B-restricted ones. Public TCR beta signatures were indicative of both CMV infection and a matching HLA type. Overall study findings and caveats: Within the response measured ex vivo, HLA-C-restricted CMV-specific TCR beta clonotypes were dominant.

Germline lookup yields CDR1 SQVTM and CDR2 ANQGSEA. V was clipped by 6 bases and J by 4 bases, with 22 bases between them. This CDR3 is built from 15 residues. This chain links TRBV29-1 with TRBJ2-7; D unclear. The sequence was collected from a human donor in good health (CMV status not recorded). Some clones in this sample may be carry-over from other donors' samples. Specimen: cultured CD8+ T cells from PBMCs, collected from culture after CMV antigen stimulation. The CDR3 loop reads CSVHTWTGSSYEQYF. CDR3 DNA sequence: TGCAGCGTGCACACCTGGACGGGTTCCAGTTACGAGCAGTACTTC.